This TCR beta chain was obtained from a study of shared clonotypes between healthy human individuals. Study findings and constraints: Non-shared clonotypes had lower generation probabilities than clonotypes shared by all four sorted-subset donors.

This CDR3 is 14 amino acids long. Germline values: CDR1 MNHNS, CDR2 SASEGT. V lost 7 bases, J lost 2 bases, and 5 bases stayed unmatched. Sequencing used immunoSEQ multiplex PCR; TCRdb keeps in-frame clones, though not all of them. Of some 1 million clones in the sample, about 75% were seen once. This clone occurred once. Its antigen is not identified. Donors had no recently reported acute infections or vaccinations and were HIV-negative. The investigators split CD4+ cells into a CD45RA+ naive subset and a CD45RA-negative memory subset. The chain employs TRBV6-1 and TRBJ1-3; 7 positions agree with TRBD1. This receptor was identified in a man aged 18-30 years in good health. Sequences were obtained from memory CD4+ T cells sorted from blood. Described subset: CD45RA-negative fraction. DNA of the CDR3: TGTGCCAGCATCAAAGACAGGGCTGGAAACACCATATATTTT. Its protein is CASIKDRAGNTIYF.